This TCR beta chain was captured by sequencing in a study of shared clonotypes between healthy human individuals. The wider study: The donor pool was made up of two women and a few men aged 18 to 49. Study results and caveats: Sequencing depth was expected to influence donor clonotype sharing. Larger estimated richness was generally recorded for naive subsets relative to memory subsets.

Trimming pared 4 bases from V and 2 bases from J, leaving 5 bases between. Germline V CDR1 and CDR2: MDHEN, SYDVKM. CDR3 size: 12 residues. Genomic DNA belonging to each subset was distributed in equal measure over several immunoSEQ plates. Measured with immunoSEQ multiplex PCR; TCRdb has only the in-frame clones, and not every one. This sample has over a million clones, with more than 75% found just once. Points on this clone: The antigen remains unidentified. This specimen includes other DNA sequences encoding the same CDR3.

This clonotype was obtained from a man aged 18 to 35 in good health. Some clones in this sample may be carry-over from other donors' samples. The specimen sequenced was memory CD4+ T cells from PBMCs. Subset in this sample: CD45RA-negative fraction. The rearrangement uses TRBV28 and TRBJ2-5; no firm D call. The CDR3 reads CASSSYQETQYF. CDR3 sequence (DNA): TGTGCCAGCAGTTCGTATCAAGAGACCCAGTACTTC.